Detailed here is one T cell receptor beta chain. One entry per CDR3 protein, called by TCRdb with MiXCR from the reads. Among fewer than 250,000 distinct CDR3 sequences listed, approximately 13% were seen once. This sample stems from a study of T cell repertoires in cytomegalovirus infection. In the study overall: Both CMV infection and a matching HLA type were indicated by public TCR beta signatures.

The CDR3 extends over 14 amino acids. Germline-derived CDR1 and CDR2 are DFQATT and SNEGSKA (reference sequence). Deletions cut 1 base from V and 0 bases from J, with 7 bases between. Specimen: PBMCs. The chain couples TRBV20-1 to TRBJ2-4; D is uncertain. The source is a human donor in good health (CMV status not recorded). Some clones in this sample may be carry-over from other donors' samples. CDR3 DNA: TGCAGTGCTAGAGGCGGTATAGCCAAAAACATTCAGTACTTC. Protein product: CSARGGIAKNIQYF.